This T cell receptor beta chain was recovered during a study of response to subunit inactivated influenza vaccine. There are many counts of this clonotype. Its specificity is not known. Germline V CDR1 and CDR2: LGHNA, YNFKEQ. V lost 4 bases to trimming and J lost 4 bases; unmatched junction nucleotides: 8. The CDR3 is 17 residues long. Each CDR3 protein is one row after TCRdb ran MiXCR on the RT-PCR reads. The sample lists under 950,000 distinct CDR3 sequences, less than 25% seen once, with roughly 10% in the top ten. Regarding the study as a whole: The authors proposed limited new T cell recruitment per seasonal influenza vaccination.

The sequencing here drew on PBMCs from blood, taken roughly 5 days after vaccination. This sequence joins TRBV4-2 and TRBJ1-6; 9 bases align to TRBD1. The TCR comes from a man in his fifties who received an inactivated influenza vaccine. CDR3 sequence: CASSRILDRGYNSPLHF. CDR3 sequence (DNA): TGTGCCAGCAGCCGAATTTTGGACAGGGGATATAATTCACCCCTCCACTTT.